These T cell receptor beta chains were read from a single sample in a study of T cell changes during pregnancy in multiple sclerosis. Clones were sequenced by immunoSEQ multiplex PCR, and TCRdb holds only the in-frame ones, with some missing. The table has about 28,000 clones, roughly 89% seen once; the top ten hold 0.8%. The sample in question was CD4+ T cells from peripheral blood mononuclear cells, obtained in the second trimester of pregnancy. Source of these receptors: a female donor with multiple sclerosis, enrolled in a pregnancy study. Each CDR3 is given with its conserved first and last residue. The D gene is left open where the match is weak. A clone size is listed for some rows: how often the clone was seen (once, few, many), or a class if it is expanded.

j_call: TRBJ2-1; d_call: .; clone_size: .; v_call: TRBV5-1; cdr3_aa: CASSLGLADYNEQFF; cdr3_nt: TGCGCCAGCAGCTTGGGATTAGCCGATTACAATGAGCAGTTCTTC
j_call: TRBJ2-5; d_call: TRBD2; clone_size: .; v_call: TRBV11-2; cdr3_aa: CASSLGLAGGAETQYF; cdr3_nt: TGTGCCAGCAGCTTAGGACTAGCGGGGGGAGCTGAGACCCAGTACTTC
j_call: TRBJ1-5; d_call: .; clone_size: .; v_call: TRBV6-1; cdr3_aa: CASSERGTLPQPQHF; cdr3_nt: TGTGCCAGCAGTGAACGGGGGACTCTCCCTCAGCCCCAGCATTTT
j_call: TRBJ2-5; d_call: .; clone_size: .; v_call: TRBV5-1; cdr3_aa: CASSTGTANKETQYF; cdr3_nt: TGCGCCAGCTCGACCGGGACTGCTAACAAAGAGACCCAGTACTTC
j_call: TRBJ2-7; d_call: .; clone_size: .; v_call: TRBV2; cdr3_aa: CASRDTYEQYF; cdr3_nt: TGTGCCAGCAGGGACACCTACGAGCAGTACTTC
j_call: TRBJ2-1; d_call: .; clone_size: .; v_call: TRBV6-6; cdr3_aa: CASRSLSGEWYNEQFF; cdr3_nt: TGTGCCAGCAGATCCCTGTCCGGGGAGTGGTACAATGAGCAGTTCTTC
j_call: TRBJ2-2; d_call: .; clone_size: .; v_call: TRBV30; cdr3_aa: CARGAETDTGELFF; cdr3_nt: TGTGCCCGAGGAGCAGAAACCGACACCGGGGAGCTGTTTTTT
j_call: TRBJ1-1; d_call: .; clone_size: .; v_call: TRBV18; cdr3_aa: CASSPRSQGVSSTEAFF; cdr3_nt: TGTGCCAGCTCACCTCGTTCGCAGGGTGTCTCCAGCACTGAAGCTTTCTTT
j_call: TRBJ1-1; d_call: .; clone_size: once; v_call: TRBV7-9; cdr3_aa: CASSFPPGRRDTEAFF; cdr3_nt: TGTGCCAGCAGCTTCCCTCCCGGCAGGAGGGACACTGAAGCTTTCTTT
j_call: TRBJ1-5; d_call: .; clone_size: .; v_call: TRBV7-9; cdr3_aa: CASSLDQNQPQHF; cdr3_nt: TGTGCCAGCAGCTTAGATCAGAATCAGCCCCAGCATTTT
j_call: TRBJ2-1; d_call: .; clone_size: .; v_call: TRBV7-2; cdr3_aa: CASSSSGNEQFF; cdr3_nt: TGTGCCAGCAGCTCCAGTGGCAATGAGCAGTTCTTC
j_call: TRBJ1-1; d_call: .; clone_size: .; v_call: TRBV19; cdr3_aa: CASSMLLASNTNTEAFF; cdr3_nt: TGTGCCAGTAGTATGCTACTAGCCTCCAACACGAACACTGAAGCTTTCTTT
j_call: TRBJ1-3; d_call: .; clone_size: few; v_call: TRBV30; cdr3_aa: CAWSVSGRNTIYF; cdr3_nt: TGTGCCTGGAGTGTGTCAGGGCGAAACACCATATATTTT